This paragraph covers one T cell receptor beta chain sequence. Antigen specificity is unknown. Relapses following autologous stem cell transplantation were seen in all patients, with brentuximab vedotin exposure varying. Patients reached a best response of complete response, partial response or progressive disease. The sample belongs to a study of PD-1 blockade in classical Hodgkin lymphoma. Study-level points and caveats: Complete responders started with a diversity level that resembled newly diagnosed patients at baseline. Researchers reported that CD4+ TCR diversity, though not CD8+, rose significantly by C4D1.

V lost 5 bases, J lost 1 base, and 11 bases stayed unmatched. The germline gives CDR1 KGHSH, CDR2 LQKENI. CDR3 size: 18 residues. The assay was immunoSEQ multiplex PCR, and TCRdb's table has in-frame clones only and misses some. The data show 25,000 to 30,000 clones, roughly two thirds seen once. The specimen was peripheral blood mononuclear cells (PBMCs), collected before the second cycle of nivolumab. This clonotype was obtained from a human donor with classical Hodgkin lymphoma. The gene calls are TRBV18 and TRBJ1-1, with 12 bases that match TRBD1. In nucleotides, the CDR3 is TGTGCCAGCTCAAGATATCCGGGACAGGGGGCCCGGAACACTGAAGCTTTCTTT. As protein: CASSRYPGQGARNTEAFF.